One T cell receptor beta chain is described in this entry. Antigen unknown. Libraries were prepared by immunoSEQ multiplex PCR; TCRdb keeps only in-frame clonotypes and omits some of them. The repertoire holds about 200,000 clones, with approximately 78% as singletons. The sample belongs to a study of cytomegalovirus exposure and HLA in healthy donors. Whole-study findings and limits: Reports described diagnosis of cytomegalovirus status by the classifier as highly specific and sensitive. The TCR clusters that emerged in the first cohort tended, a later analysis found, to co-occur in the roughly 130 validation repertoires. Researchers catalogued some 160 TCR beta chains as cytomegalovirus-associated.

Specimen: PBMCs. The receptor was isolated from a woman under 40 in good health and CMV-seronegative.

The CDR3 loop reads CATSRDAAGGKWEQYF. The CDR3, as DNA: TGTGCCACCAGCAGAGACGCAGCGGGAGGAAAATGGGAGCAGTACTTC. This chain joins TRBV15 and TRBJ2-7, with 9 bases that match TRBD2. The CDR3 covers 16 residues. Germline loops: CDR1 LNHNV, CDR2 YYDKDF (reference sequence). With 0 bases clipped from V and 7 bases from J, the junction kept 10 bases outside the gene matches.